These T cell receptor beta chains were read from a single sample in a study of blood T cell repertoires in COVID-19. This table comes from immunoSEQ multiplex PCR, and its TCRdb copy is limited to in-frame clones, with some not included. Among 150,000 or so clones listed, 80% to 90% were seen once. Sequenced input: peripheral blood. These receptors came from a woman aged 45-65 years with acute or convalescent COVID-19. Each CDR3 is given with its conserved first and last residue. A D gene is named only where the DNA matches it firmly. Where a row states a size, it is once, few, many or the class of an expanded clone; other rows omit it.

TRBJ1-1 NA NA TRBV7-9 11 TGTGCCAGCAGCGAGGACAGCCAAGCTTTCTTT CASSEDSQAFF
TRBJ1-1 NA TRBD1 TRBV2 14 TGTGCCAGCAGTTCCCAGGGGGGGAACACTGAAGCTTTCTTT CASSSQGGNTEAFF
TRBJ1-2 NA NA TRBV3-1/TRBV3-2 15 TGTGCCAGCAGCCCCTACCAACAGGGCGGCTATGGCTACACCTTC CASSPYQQGGYGYTF
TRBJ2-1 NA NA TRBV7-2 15 TGTGCCAGCAGCTTAGGAACCGGGATCTACAATGAGCAGTTCTTC CASSLGTGIYNEQFF
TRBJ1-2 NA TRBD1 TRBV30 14 TGTGCCTGGACCCCGGGACAGAAAAACTATGGCTACACCTTC CAWTPGQKNYGYTF
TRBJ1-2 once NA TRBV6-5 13 TGTGCCAGCACCACGGGGGGAGGCTATGGCTACACCTTC CASTTGGGYGYTF
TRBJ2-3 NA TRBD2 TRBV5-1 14 TGCGCCAGCAGCCAACGACTAGCGGGAGATACGCAGTATTTT CASSQRLAGDTQYF
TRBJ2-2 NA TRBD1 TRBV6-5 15 TGTGCCAGCATTGGATTGTACAGGGGAACCGGGGAGCTGTTTTTT CASIGLYRGTGELFF
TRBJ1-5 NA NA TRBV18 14 TGTGCCAGCTCACCACCAGGGGCTGGCCAGCCCCAGCATTTT CASSPPGAGQPQHF
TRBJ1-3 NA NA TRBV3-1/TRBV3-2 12 TGTGCCAGCAGTAACAGTGGAAACACCATATATTTT CASSNSGNTIYF
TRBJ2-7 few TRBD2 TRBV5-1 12 TGCGCCAGCAGGAGGGAGGGTGGCGAGCAGTACTTC CASRREGGEQYF
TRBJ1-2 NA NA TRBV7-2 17 TGTGCCAGCAGCCTCAGGGGCGGCGGAGAGTTTCGTGATGGCTACACCTTC CASSLRGGGEFRDGYTF
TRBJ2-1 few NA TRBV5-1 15 TGCGCCAGCAGCTTGCCGATGAGCTCCTACAATGAGCAGTTCTTC CASSLPMSSYNEQFF
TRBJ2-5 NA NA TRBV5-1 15 TGCGCCAGCAGCTTGGACCCAGGAAACCAAGAGACCCAGTACTTC CASSLDPGNQETQYF
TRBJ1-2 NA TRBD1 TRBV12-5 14 TGTGCTAGTGGTTTAGACAGGGGCAGGGGTGGCTACACCTTC CASGLDRGRGGYTF
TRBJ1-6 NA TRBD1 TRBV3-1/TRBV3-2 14 TGTGCCAGCAGCCGTACAGGGGTCAATTCACCCCTCCACTTT CASSRTGVNSPLHF
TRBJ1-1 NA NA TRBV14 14 TGTGCCAGCAGCCAAGAGCAGGGTGACACTGAAGCTTTCTTT CASSQEQGDTEAFF
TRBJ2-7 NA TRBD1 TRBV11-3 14 TGTGCCAGCAGCCTAACAGGGGATACAATCGAGCAGTACTTC CASSLTGDTIEQYF
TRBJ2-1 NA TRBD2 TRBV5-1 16 TGCGCCAGCAGCTTCGGACTAGCGGGGACCTTTGGTGAGCAGTTCTTC CASSFGLAGTFGEQFF
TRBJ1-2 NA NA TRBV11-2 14 TGTGCCAGCAGCTTGGGCGCCCCTAACTATGGCTACACCTTC CASSLGAPNYGYTF
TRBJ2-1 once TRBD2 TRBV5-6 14 TGTGCCAGCAGCTTGGAACTAGCGTGGGGTGAGCAGTTCTTC CASSLELAWGEQFF
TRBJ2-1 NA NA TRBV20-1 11 TGCAGTGCTAGAGGCGAGTATGAGCAGTTCTTC CSARGEYEQFF
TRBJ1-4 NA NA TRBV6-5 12 TGTGCCAGCACCCGGGACTTTGAAAAACTGTTTTTT CASTRDFEKLFF
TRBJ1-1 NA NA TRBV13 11 TGTGCCAGCAGCTTCGGGATCCAAGCTTTCTTT CASSFGIQAFF
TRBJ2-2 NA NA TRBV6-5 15 TGTGCCAGCAGCGCAACAGGGTTGGGGACCGGGGAGCTGTTTTTT CASSATGLGTGELFF
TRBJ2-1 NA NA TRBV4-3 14 TGCGCCAGCAGCCAAGATACGGGGAGTAGTGAGCAGTTCTTC CASSQDTGSSEQFF
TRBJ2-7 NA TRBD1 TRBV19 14 TGTGCCAGTAGTCCGCAGGGGGACGCCTACGAGCAGTACTTC CASSPQGDAYEQYF
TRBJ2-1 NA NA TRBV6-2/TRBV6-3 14 TGTGCCAGCAGTAGGGGGGGCTCCTACAATGAGCAGTTCTTC CASSRGGSYNEQFF
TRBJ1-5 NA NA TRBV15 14 TGTGCCACCAGCCTAGAATCAGCCCCGACGCCCCAGCATTTT CATSLESAPTPQHF
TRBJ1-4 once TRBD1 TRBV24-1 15 TGTGCCACCAGTGATTCCCGACAGGGTAATGAAAAACTGTTTTTT CATSDSRQGNEKLFF
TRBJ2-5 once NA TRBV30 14 TGTGCCTGGTTACGACCCGGGTGGGAAGAGACCCAGTACTTC CAWLRPGWEETQYF
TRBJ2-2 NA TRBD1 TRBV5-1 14 TGCGCCAGCGGAGGACAGGGTACGCCCGGGGAGCTGTTTTTT CASGGQGTPGELFF
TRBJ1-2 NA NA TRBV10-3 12 TGTGCCAGCACAGGGTCTAACTATGGCTACACCTTC CASTGSNYGYTF
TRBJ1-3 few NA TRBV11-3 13 TGTGCCAGCAGCATCGGACAGGGAAACACCATATATTTT CASSIGQGNTIYF
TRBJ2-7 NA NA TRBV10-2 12 TGCGCCAGCAGCAGGGAAACCTACGAGCAGTACTTC CASSRETYEQYF
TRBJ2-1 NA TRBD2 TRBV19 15 TGTGCCAGTAGTCCACTAGCGGGGGGCCGGTTTGAGCAGTTCTTC CASSPLAGGRFEQFF
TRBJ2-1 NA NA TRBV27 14 TGTGCCAGCAGTTTGGAGCGAAAGTACAATGAGCAGTTCTTC CASSLERKYNEQFF
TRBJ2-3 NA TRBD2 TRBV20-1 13 TGCAGTGCTAGTAGCGGGGCACAGGATACGCAGTATTTT CSASSGAQDTQYF
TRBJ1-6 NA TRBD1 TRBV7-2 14 TGTGCCAGCAGCTTGGACAGGTTCGATTCACCCCTCCACTTT CASSLDRFDSPLHF
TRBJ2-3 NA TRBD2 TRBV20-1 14 TGCAGTGCTAGTCCTAGCGGGAGTACAGATACGCAGTATTTT CSASPSGSTDTQYF
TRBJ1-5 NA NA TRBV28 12 TGTGCCAGCAGTTTATCCGGTCAGCCCCAGCATTTT CASSLSGQPQHF
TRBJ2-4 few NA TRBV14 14 TGTGCCAGCAGCCAAGACGAGGGCAGGAACATTCAGTACTTC CASSQDEGRNIQYF